Listed here are 29 T cell receptor beta chains from one sample, sequenced in a study of blood T cell repertoires in COVID-19. The data were produced by immunoSEQ multiplex PCR, yet TCRdb's version contains in-frame clones alone and is incomplete. Of about 200,000 clones listed, around 85% are singletons. The material sequenced was PBMCs or T cells enriched from blood (not recorded which). The receptors here all came from a man aged 35-49 years who had recovered from COVID-19.

In this sample, this clone turned up a few times. This chain joins TRBV19 and TRBJ2-3; 7 positions match TRBD1. The germline V gene has CDR1 LNHDA and CDR2 SQIVND (reference sequence). The V gene end was trimmed by 1 base and the J gene end by 2 bases; junction bases not matched to a gene: 3. The CDR3 is 15 amino acids. This CDR3 reads CASSIGRGHTDTQYF. In DNA, the CDR3 is TGTGCCAGTAGTATAGGTAGGGGGCACACAGATACGCAGTATTTT.

CDR3 sequence: CASSTRRDSNQPQHF. The DNA of the CDR3 is TGTGCCAGCAGTACGAGACGGGATAGCAATCAGCCCCAGCATTTT. This chain links TRBV28 with TRBJ1-5; D is undetermined. Germline V lookup: CDR1 MDHEN, CDR2 SYDVKM. The V gene lost 5 bases and the J gene lost 0 bases, with 11 bases spanning the gap. This CDR3 comprises 15 residues.

The rearrangement links TRBV7-3 to TRBJ1-5; D is unresolved. Germline values: CDR1 SGHTA, CDR2 FQGTGA. This CDR3 comprises 14 residues. Trimming stripped 6 bases from V and 4 bases from J, with 13 bases between. CDR3 sequence: CASRLRRLNQPQHF. CDR3 bases: TGTGCCAGCAGGCTGAGGAGGCTTAATCAGCCCCAGCATTTT.

The count of this clone is one. V is TRBV28 and J is TRBJ2-7, with a possible D match to TRBD1 (5 bases). This CDR3 is 16 amino acids long. Trimming pared 5 bases from V and 4 bases from J, leaving 21 bases between. The germline V gene has CDR1 MDHEN and CDR2 SYDVKM. Here the CDR3 DNA reads TGTGCCAGCAGTGTCCCCGGCTCTCGAAGGGGTTACGAGCAGTACTTC. Its translation: CASSVPGSRRGYEQYF.

This chain links TRBV5-8 with TRBJ1-5; tentatively, D is TRBD1 (6 bases). The CDR3 is made up of 14 amino acids. Germline-derived CDR1 and CDR2 are SGHTS and YDEGEE. V was cut by 2 bases and J by 9 bases, with 15 bases left in between. CDR3 region: CASSFGQRGGPQHF. CDR3 nucleotides: TGTGCCAGCAGCTTCGGACAGAGGGGGGGGCCCCAGCATTTT.

The CDR3 DNA reads as TGTGCCAGCAGCTTAGTACAAATCTCCTACAATGAGCAGTTCTTC. It yields the protein CASSLVQISYNEQFF. V is TRBV7-8 and J is TRBJ2-1; no clear D. The CDR3 has 15 residues. The V and J ends lost 1 base and 0 bases respectively, with 7 bases between them. Germline CDR1 is SGHVS and CDR2 is FQNEAQ. Complete variable domain (other parts from reference TRBV7-8 and TRBJ2-1): GAGVSQSPRYKVAKRGQDVALRCDPISGHVSLFWYQQALGQGPEFLTYFQNEAQLDKSGLPSDRFFAERPEGSVSTLKIQRTQQEDSAVYLCASSLVQISYNEQFFGPGTRLTVL.

The chain uses TRBV10-3 and TRBJ2-7; TRBD1 might be the D (5 bases). This CDR3 contains 13 residues. The V and J ends lost 6 bases and 2 bases respectively, with 11 bases between them. Germline CDR1 reads ENHRY; CDR2 reads SYGVKD. The chain's CDR3 is CAISLDTTYEQYF. As DNA, the CDR3 is TGTGCCATCAGCTTGGACACTACCTACGAGCAGTACTTC.

The chain links TRBV5-1 to TRBJ1-2, with TRBD1 matching over 7 bases. Trimming took 1 base from V and 7 from J; bases not matched to a gene: 7. There are 14 residues in the CDR3. Germline V lookup: CDR1 SGHRS, CDR2 YFSETQ. Written as DNA, the CDR3 is TGCGCCAGCAGCTTGAATGAGGGGGCGCGTGGCTACACCTTC. This encodes CASSLNEGARGYTF.

The J gene is TRBJ1-3, the V gene TRBV13, with 7 bases fitting TRBD1. The V gene's germline CDR1 is PRHDT and CDR2 FYEKMQ (reference sequence). This CDR3 has 15 amino acids. With 5 bases clipped from V and 4 bases from J, the junction kept 8 bases outside the gene matches. The DNA of the CDR3 is TGTGCCAGCAGCCTACAGGGGCGTTACGGAAACACCATATATTTT. It translates to CASSLQGRYGNTIYF.

The rearrangement links TRBV28 to TRBJ1-2; 9 bases fit TRBD1. Looked up from germline, CDR1 is MDHEN and CDR2 is SYDVKM. Trimming cost V 7 bases and J 7 bases; bases outside gene matches: 10. The CDR3 is 14 residues long. Here the CDR3 DNA reads TGTGCCAGCACTTCGGGGACAGGGATGACTGGCTACACCTTC. It specifies CASTSGTGMTGYTF.

The rearrangement links TRBV6-5 to TRBJ2-5; TRBD2 matches at 8 bases. Looked up from germline, CDR1 is MNHEY and CDR2 is SVGAGI. With V trimmed by 2 bases and J by 4 bases, 3 bases remained unmatched. CDR3 size: 14 residues. CDR3 DNA sequence: TGTGCCAGCAGTTACGGGAGCGGGAGAGAGACCCAGTACTTC. Translation: CASSYGSGRETQYF.

V usage is TRBV6-4 and J usage is TRBJ2-3, with D unresolved. V was shortened by 0 bases and J by 3 bases, with 4 bases between the two germline ends. Germline CDR1 reads MRHNA; CDR2 reads SNTAGT. The CDR3 has 13 amino acids. The DNA of the CDR3 is TGTGCCAGCAGTGACTCCGTTACAGATACGCAGTATTTT. As protein: CASSDSVTDTQYF.

The rearrangement links TRBV2 to TRBJ2-6; 8 positions match TRBD1. Per germline, CDR1 SNHLY and CDR2 FYNNEI. The trim removed 6 bases at V and 2 bases at J, leaving 6 bases unmatched. This CDR3 comprises 16 residues. The CDR3 nucleotides are TGTGCCAGCAGCCAACAGGGGGGTCCTGGGGCCAACGTCCTGACTTTC. Its protein product is CASSQQGGPGANVLTF.

The CDR3 DNA reads TGTGCCAGCACAGGGAGCTCGGGAGGGGCCAACGTCCTGACTTTC. It yields the protein CASTGSSGGANVLTF. V and J are TRBV7-9 and TRBJ2-6; either TRBD1 or TRBD2 may fit D (5 bases each). Trimming pared 7 bases from V and 4 bases from J, leaving 14 bases between. Germline V gene data show CDR1 as SEHNR and CDR2 as FQNEAQ (reference sequence). The CDR3 extends over 15 amino acids.

The V and J genes are TRBV12-5 and TRBJ1-4, with 8 bases that match TRBD1. The V and J ends lost 0 bases and 8 bases, in that order; junction bases with no gene match: 8. CDR1 and CDR2 (germline): LGHNT, FRNRAP. This CDR3 region has 16 residues. CDR3 DNA sequence: TGTGCTAGTGGTTTGGTTCAGGGGGCTGGAGTCGAAAAACTGTTTTTT. Its translation: CASGLVQGAGVEKLFF. The full variable domain, with the rest looked up from reference TRBV12-5 and TRBJ1-4, is DARVTQTPRHKVTEMGQEVTMRCQPILGHNTVFWYRQTMMQGLELLAYFRNRAPLDDSGMPKDRFSAEMPDATLATLKIQPSEPRDSAVYFCASGLVQGAGVEKLFFGSGTQLSVL.

This chain's CDR3 is CASSVTGSYEQYF. CDR3 nucleotide sequence: TGTGCCAGCAGCGTGACAGGGAGCTACGAGCAGTACTTC. The gene calls are TRBV11-3 and TRBJ2-7; 7 nucleotides agree with TRBD1. V dropped 5 bases and J dropped 3; count of bases not matched to a gene: 4. The germline CDR1 and CDR2 sequences are SGHNT and YENEEA. The CDR3 consists of 13 residues.

The chain is built from TRBV5-5 and TRBJ2-5; 8 bases map to TRBD2. Germline CDR1 SGHKS, CDR2 YYEKEE (reference sequence). The CDR3 length is 18 residues. Germline trimming cut 0 bases from V and 1 base from J; bases unmatched to any gene: 11. CDR3 bases: TGTGCCAGCAGCTTGGTATTTCGTAGCGGGACGTTCCAAGAGACCCAGTACTTC. Protein product: CASSLVFRSGTFQETQYF.

This chain connects TRBV2 to TRBJ2-5; 16 nucleotides match TRBD2. CDR3 size: 16 residues. Per the germline V gene, CDR1 is SNHLY and CDR2 is FYNNEI. The J segment lost 7 bases and the V segment lost 8 bases, leaving 10 bases of the junction unmatched. CDR3: CASQLPGLAGGGTQYF. The CDR3 DNA reads as TGTGCCAGCCAATTGCCGGGACTAGCGGGAGGGGGGACCCAGTACTTC.

V is TRBV9 and J is TRBJ2-1, with 7 positions matching TRBD1. Germline CDR1 SGDLS, CDR2 YYNGEE. This CDR3 is 15 amino acids long. V shed 4 bases and J 5 bases; nucleotides not matched to a gene: 9. The CDR3 region is CASSLRTGYNNEQFF. The DNA of the CDR3 is TGTGCCAGCAGCCTTCGGACAGGTTACAACAATGAGCAGTTCTTC. The entire variable domain, with the rest obtained from reference TRBV9 and TRBJ2-1, is as follows: DSGVTQTPKHLITATGQRVTLRCSPRSGDLSVYWYQQSLDQGLQFLIQYYNGEERAKGNILERFSAQQFPDLHSELNLSSLELGDSALYFCASSLRTGYNNEQFFGPGTRLTVL.

The V gene is TRBV2, the J gene TRBJ1-2, with 10 bases fitting TRBD1. The CDR3 spans 13 residues. Germline values: CDR1 SNHLY, CDR2 FYNNEI. Germline trimming cut 11 bases from V and 9 bases from J; bases unmatched to any gene: 12. This CDR3 reads CAGYPGTGESYTF. The CDR3 bases are TGTGCCGGTTATCCGGGGACAGGGGAAAGCTACACCTTC.

The chain is built from TRBV10-3 and TRBJ2-5; tentative D call: TRBD1 (5 bases). The CDR3 runs 13 residues. Trimming left V 2 bases short and J 5 bases short, with 9 bases between. Per the germline V gene, CDR1 is ENHRY and CDR2 is SYGVKD. CDR3 loop: CAISEVRVETQYF. The CDR3 coding sequence is TGTGCCATCAGTGAGGTCAGGGTGGAGACCCAGTACTTC.

The rearrangement joins TRBV7-9 to TRBJ1-2, with D possibly being TRBD1 (6 bases). Germline CDR1 reads SEHNR; CDR2 reads FQNEAQ (reference sequence). This CDR3 region has 15 residues. V lost 4 bases and J 8 bases, leaving 20 bases between the germline ends. The CDR3 DNA reads TGTGCCAGCAGCTACGGACAGAGGGAATCTGGAGGCTACACCTTC. Protein product: CASSYGQRESGGYTF.

This chain links TRBV5-4 with TRBJ1-2; D not certain. Trimming took off 4 bases at V and 0 bases at J, with 16 bases between the two ends. This CDR3 has 16 residues. Germline V CDR1 and CDR2: SGHNT, YYREEE (reference sequence). The CDR3 bases are TGTGCCAGCAGCCCGGAGGGAGGGCGAACTAACTATGGCTACACCTTC. This translates into CASSPEGGRTNYGYTF.

The genes are TRBV10-3 and TRBJ2-5, with a tentative D call TRBD1 (6 bases). Deletions cut 11 bases from V and 2 bases from J, with 21 bases between. In germline, CDR1 is ENHRY, CDR2 SYGVKD. The CDR3 length is 15 residues. This CDR3 reads CAAPPWGQVQETQYF. The CDR3 DNA reads TGTGCCGCGCCGCCGTGGGGGCAGGTGCAAGAGACCCAGTACTTC.

This clone was counted a single time. V is TRBV5-1 and J is TRBJ2-6; D is ambiguous. Germline CDR1 SGHRS, CDR2 YFSETQ. The CDR3 sequence is 17 residues long. V lost 0 bases to trimming and J lost 0 bases, with 10 bases between them. The CDR3 sequence: CASSLGGPGSGANVLTF. In DNA, the CDR3 is TGCGCCAGCAGCTTGGGTGGGCCCGGCTCTGGGGCCAACGTCCTGACTTTC.

This clone has more than one count but fewer than ten. The chain couples TRBV19 to TRBJ2-7; possibly TRBD1 for D (5 bases). V dropped 9 bases and J dropped 2 bases, with 20 bases sitting between them. The CDR3 totals 15 residues. Germline V gives CDR1 LNHDA, CDR2 SQIVND (reference sequence). DNA of the CDR3: TGTGCCAGCTCATGGGGCAGCGACATAACCTACGAGCAGTACTTC. The encoded protein is CASSWGSDITYEQYF. Filled out from reference TRBV19 and TRBJ2-7, the complete variable domain reads DGGITQSPKYLFRKEGQNVTLSCEQNLNHDAMYWYRQDPGQGLRLIYYSQIVNDFQKGDIAEGYSVSREKKESFPLTVTSAQKNPTAFYLCASSWGSDITYEQYFGPGTRLTVT.

The gene calls are TRBV2 and TRBJ2-1; TRBD1 matches at 8 bases. Per germline, CDR1 SNHLY and CDR2 FYNNEI. After removal of 8 bases from V and 5 bases from J, the junction contained 11 bases not matched to a gene. The CDR3 has 15 residues. The CDR3 DNA is TGTGCCAGCGAGATTCCGGGACAGGTTAACAATGAGCAGTTCTTC. The encoded protein is CASEIPGQVNNEQFF.

The genes are TRBV24-1 and TRBJ1-1, with a possible D match to TRBD1 (6 bases). CDR1 is KGHDR, CDR2 SFDVKD, per germline. The CDR3 runs 13 residues. V was cut by 7 bases and J by 1 base, with 9 bases left in between. The CDR3, as DNA: TGTGCCACCAGCGAGGACAGGAACACTGAAGCTTTCTTT. Amino acid sequence: CATSEDRNTEAFF.

The genes are TRBV10-3 and TRBJ2-7; 10 nucleotides agree with TRBD1. This CDR3 region has 16 residues. V lost 0 bases, J lost 6 bases, and 8 bases stayed unmatched. Germline-derived CDR1 and CDR2 are ENHRY and SYGVKD. The CDR3 bases are TGTGCCATCAGTGAGTCGGGGGGACAGGGGAAAGGCGAGCAGTACTTC. Amino acids: CAISESGGQGKGEQYF.